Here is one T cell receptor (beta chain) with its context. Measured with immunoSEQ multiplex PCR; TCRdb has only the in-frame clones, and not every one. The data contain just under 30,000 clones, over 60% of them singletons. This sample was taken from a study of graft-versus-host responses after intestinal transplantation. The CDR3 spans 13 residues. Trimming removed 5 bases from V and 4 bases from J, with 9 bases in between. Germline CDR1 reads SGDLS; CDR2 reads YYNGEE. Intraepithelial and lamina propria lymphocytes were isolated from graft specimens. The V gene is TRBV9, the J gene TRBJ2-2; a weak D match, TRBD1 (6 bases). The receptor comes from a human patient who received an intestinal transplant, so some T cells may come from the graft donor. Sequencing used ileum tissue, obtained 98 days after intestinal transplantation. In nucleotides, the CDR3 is TGTGCCAGCAGTACAGGGCTCACCGGGGAGCTGTTTTTT. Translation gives CASSTGLTGELFF.